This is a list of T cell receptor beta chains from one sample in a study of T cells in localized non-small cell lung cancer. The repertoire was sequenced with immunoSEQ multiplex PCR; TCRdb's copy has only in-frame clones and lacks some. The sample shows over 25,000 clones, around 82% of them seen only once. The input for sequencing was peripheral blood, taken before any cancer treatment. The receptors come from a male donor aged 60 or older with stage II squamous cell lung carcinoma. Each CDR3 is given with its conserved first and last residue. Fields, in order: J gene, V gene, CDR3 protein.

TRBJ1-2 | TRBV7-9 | CASSSRDGGLFGGYTF
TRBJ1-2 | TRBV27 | CASSLSSGLMSYTF
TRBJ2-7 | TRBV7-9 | CASSFEGRQYF
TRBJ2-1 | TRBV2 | CASAYDAGLNEQFF
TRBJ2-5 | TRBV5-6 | CASSLGGLEETQYF
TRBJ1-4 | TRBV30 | CAWSVWQGDEKLFF
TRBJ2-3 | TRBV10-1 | CASSTLTSGRNTDTQYF
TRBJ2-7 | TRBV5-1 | CASSLLDSFYEQYF
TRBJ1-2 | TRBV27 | CASSPDRNYGYTF
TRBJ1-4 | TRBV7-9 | CASNTFGDGGATNEKLFF
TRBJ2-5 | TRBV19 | CATSGSLGETQYF
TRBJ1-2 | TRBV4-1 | CASSQEDSANYGYTF
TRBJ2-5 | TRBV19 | CASGTAVWETQYF
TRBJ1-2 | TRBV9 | CASNVAGRGDYGYTF
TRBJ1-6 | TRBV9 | CASSVAPDSNAPLHF
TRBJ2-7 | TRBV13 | CASSLAAAGGIEQYF
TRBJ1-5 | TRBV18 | CASSSRGVSNQPQHF
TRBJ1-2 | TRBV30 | CAWSEGAGGYTF
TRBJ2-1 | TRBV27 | CASSLGGGSYNEQFF
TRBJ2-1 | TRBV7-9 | CASSPRGGDNFDEQFF
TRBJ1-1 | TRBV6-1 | CASSGAADRSYLENTEAFF
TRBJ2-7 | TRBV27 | CASTPDGTSVSYEQYF
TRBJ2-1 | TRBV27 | CASSFVAEGHNEQFF
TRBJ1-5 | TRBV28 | CASIGAEARQPQHF
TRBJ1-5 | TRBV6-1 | CASGDYFNQPQHF
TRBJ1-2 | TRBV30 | CAWSFSPRGDEGYTF
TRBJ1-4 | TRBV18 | CASSSNSPTNEKLFF
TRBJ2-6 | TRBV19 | CASSIKGSGANVLTF
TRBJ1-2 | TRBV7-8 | CASSLAGQGNYGYTF
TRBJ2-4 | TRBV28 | CASSGSGGTQNIQYF
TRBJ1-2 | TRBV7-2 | CASSPRTTDYTF
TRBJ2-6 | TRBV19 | CASSTRDRESNVLTF
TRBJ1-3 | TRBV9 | CASSVEGGNTIYF
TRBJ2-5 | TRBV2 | CASARGVQETQYF
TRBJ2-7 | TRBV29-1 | CSPKGSGGGEQYF
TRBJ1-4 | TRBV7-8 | CASSSDSTNEKLFF
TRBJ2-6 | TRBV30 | CAWSSPGANVLTF
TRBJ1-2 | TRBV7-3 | CASSLTREGEYGYTF
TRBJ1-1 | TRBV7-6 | CASSLGGGWGAEGEAFF
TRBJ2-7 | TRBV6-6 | CASSVQGGTYEQYF
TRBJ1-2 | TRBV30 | CAWTQGTGGGYGYTF
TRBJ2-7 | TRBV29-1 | CSVGKTDEQYF
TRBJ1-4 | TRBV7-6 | CASSLDGEKLFF
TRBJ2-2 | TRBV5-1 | CASSWDVTGELFF
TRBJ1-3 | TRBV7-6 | CASSLGGSTGNTIYF
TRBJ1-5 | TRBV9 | CASSINSNQPQHF
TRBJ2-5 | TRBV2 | CATRGESRGRSVETQYF
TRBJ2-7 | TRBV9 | CASSVEVAGDGKQYF
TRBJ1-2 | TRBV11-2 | CASSSGVVWDGYTF
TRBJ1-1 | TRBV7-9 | CASSLFGGRNTEAFF
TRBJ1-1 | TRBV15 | CATSRGEADNTEAFF